This passage covers 29 T cell receptor beta chains from one sample sequenced in a study of blood T cell repertoires in COVID-19. Some clones are missing from TCRdb's copy, which holds only in-frame ones; the method was immunoSEQ multiplex PCR. The sample holds over 90,000 clones, 75% to 90% seen once. The sample taken for sequencing was peripheral blood. The origin of the receptors is a man aged 80 or over with acute or convalescent COVID-19.

This clone was recorded once. The CDR3, as DNA: TGTGCCAGCAGCGGCCGACTCACTGAAGCTTTCTTT. Translation gives CASSGRLTEAFF. The genes are TRBV9 and TRBJ1-1; D is undetermined. Trimming left V 3 bases short and J 4 bases short, with 7 bases between. Per the germline V gene, CDR1 is SGDLS and CDR2 is YYNGEE. The CDR3 consists of 12 residues.

The chain carries TRBV30 and TRBJ2-5; maybe TRBD1 (6 bases). The CDR3 spans 13 residues. The V gene lost 5 bases and the J gene lost 5 bases, with 15 bases spanning the gap. CDR1 is GTSNPN, CDR2 SVGIG, per germline (reference sequence). CDR3 in DNA: TGTGCCTGGGGGGACACCCAAGGGGAGACCCAGTACTTC. Protein sequence: CAWGDTQGETQYF. The full variable domain, with the rest looked up from reference TRBV30 and TRBJ2-5, is SQTIHQWPATLVQPVGSPLSLECTVEGTSNPNLYWYRQAAGRGLQLLFYSVGIGQISSEVPQNLSASRPQDRQFILSSKKLLLSDSGFYLCAWGDTQGETQYFGPGTRLLVL.

The chain links TRBV5-4 to TRBJ2-7; a weak D match, TRBD1 (6 bases). CDR1 is SGHNT and CDR2 is YYREEE in the germline V gene (reference sequence). The CDR3 length is 13 residues. The germline V and J ends were trimmed by 0 bases and 6 bases, with 10 bases remaining between them. The CDR3 loop reads CASSLVGAGEQYF. DNA for the CDR3: TGTGCCAGCAGCTTGGTGGGGGCTGGCGAGCAGTACTTC.

This clone was seen a few times. The CDR3 coding sequence is TGCGCCAGCAGCTCCGAATTGAGGAGGAACACTGAAGCTTTCTTT. Residues: CASSSELRRNTEAFF. V usage is TRBV5-1 and J usage is TRBJ1-1; no firm D call. The V end was cut by 3 bases, the J end by 1 base, with 13 bases between. This CDR3 contains 15 residues. CDR1 is SGHRS and CDR2 is YFSETQ in the germline V gene.

V gene TRBV5-1 combines with J gene TRBJ2-7; D perhaps matches TRBD1 (6 bases). The CDR3 covers 15 residues. Trimming pared 3 bases from V and 5 bases from J, leaving 18 bases between. From germline, CDR1 is SGHRS and CDR2 YFSETQ. The CDR3 protein is CASSYTGTLANEQYF. The CDR3 DNA reads as TGCGCCAGCAGCTATACCGGGACATTGGCCAACGAGCAGTACTTC.

The chain links TRBV29-1 to TRBJ2-3; 10 nucleotides align to TRBD2. This CDR3 spans 14 amino acids. The junction had 1 base not matched to a gene; V was cut back by 4 bases and J by 0 bases. The V gene's germline CDR1 is SQVTM and CDR2 ANQGSEA. CDR3 DNA sequence: TGCAGCGTTGTAGCGGGAGGAAGCACAGATACGCAGTATTTT. Translated, it gives CSVVAGGSTDTQYF.

The CDR3 DNA reads as TGCGCCAGCAGCATCGGGACACCTAATAATTCACCCCTCCACTTT. This sequence encodes CASSIGTPNNSPLHF. The chain recombines TRBV5-1 with TRBJ1-6; possible D gene TRBD1, 6 bases. V lost 4 bases, J lost 5 bases, and 13 bases lay in between. Per germline, CDR1 SGHRS and CDR2 YFSETQ. The CDR3 totals 15 residues.

This chain links TRBV5-5 with TRBJ2-7; no definite D call. This CDR3 contains 14 residues. V lost 0 bases and J 4 bases, leaving 11 bases between the germline ends. In germline, CDR1 is SGHKS, CDR2 YYEKEE (reference sequence). The CDR3 loop reads CASSLGPDGYEQYF. CDR3 nucleotides: TGTGCCAGCAGCTTGGGTCCCGACGGGTACGAGCAGTACTTC.

The chain combines TRBV2 with TRBJ2-2; 8 nucleotides line up with TRBD2. V dropped 6 bases and J dropped 1; count of bases not matched to a gene: 4. The CDR3 runs 15 residues. Germline V gene lookup returns CDR1 SNHLY and CDR2 FYNNEI. CDR3 DNA sequence: TGTGCCAGCAGGGGGACTAGGCTGAACACCGGGGAGCTGTTTTTT. Its protein product is CASRGTRLNTGELFF. The full variable domain, its missing parts supplied by reference TRBV2 and TRBJ2-2, is EPEVTQTPSHQVTQMGQEVILRCVPISNHLYFYWYRQILGQKVEFLVSFYNNEISEKSEIFDDQFSVERPDGSNFTLKIRSTKLEDSAMYFCASRGTRLNTGELFFGEGSRLTVL.

This clone was detected only a few times. This sequence joins TRBV7-9 and TRBJ2-1; perhaps TRBD2 as D (5 bases). Trimming removed 2 bases from V and 5 bases from J, with 10 bases in between. This CDR3 has 14 residues. Germline-derived CDR1 and CDR2 are SEHNR and FQNEAQ (reference sequence). CDR3 amino acids: CASSLQLGDNEQFF. In DNA, the CDR3 is TGTGCCAGCAGCTTACAGTTGGGAGACAATGAGCAGTTCTTC.

This clone showed up just once. The chain links TRBV9 to TRBJ1-2; the match to TRBD1 covers 9 bases. The CDR3 sequence is 14 residues long. Germline V gene lookup returns CDR1 SGDLS and CDR2 YYNGEE. V gave up 3 bases and J gave up 6 bases; unmatched junction bases: 6. CDR3 bases: TGTGCCAGCAGCGCCAACAGGGGGCGAGATGGCTACACCTTC. Amino acid sequence: CASSANRGRDGYTF.

V and J are TRBV28 and TRBJ2-2, with a possible D match to TRBD2 (7 bases). V was shortened by 3 bases and J by 4 bases, with 9 bases between the two germline ends. This CDR3 contains 14 residues. The germline V gene encodes CDR1 MDHEN and CDR2 SYDVKM. The CDR3 loop is CASSLGGPTGELFF. The CDR3 region has the DNA TGTGCCAGCAGTTTGGGGGGGCCCACCGGGGAGCTGTTTTTT.

The rearrangement uses TRBV6-2 or TRBV6-3 and TRBJ1-2; 7 bases are shared with TRBD1. This CDR3 has 13 residues. V trimming: 6 bases; J trimming: 4 bases; junction bases outside the gene matches: 5. Per germline, CDR1 MNHEY and CDR2 SVGEGT. This CDR3 is CASSWGTVYGYTF. The CDR3 bases are TGTGCCAGCAGCTGGGGGACAGTCTATGGCTACACCTTC.

The chain is built from TRBV29-1 and TRBJ1-5; the D gene is possibly TRBD1 (5 bases). CDR3 length: 12 residues. Germline V CDR1 and CDR2: SQVTM, ANQGSEA. V gave up 7 bases and J gave up 5 bases, with 12 bases separating them. For the CDR3, the DNA is TGCAGCGGCGGGGACGAAGATCAGCCCCAGCATTTT. This sequence encodes CSGGDEDQPQHF. The whole variable domain, filled in from reference TRBV29-1 and TRBJ1-5, reads SAVISQKPSRDICQRGTSLTIQCQVDSQVTMMFWYRQQPGQSLTLIATANQGSEATYESGFVIDKFPISRPNLTFSTLTVSNMSPEDSSIYLCSGGDEDQPQHFGDGTRLSIL.

The J gene is TRBJ1-1, the V gene TRBV6-6; D is unresolved. The CDR3 loop spans 14 amino acids. Germline CDR1 and CDR2: MNHNY and SVGAGI (reference sequence). V lost 0 bases and J lost 2, with 7 bases in between. CDR3 nucleotide sequence: TGTGCCAGCAGTTACTCCGGGGTTAACACTGAAGCTTTCTTT. Protein sequence: CASSYSGVNTEAFF.

The chain is built from TRBV4-3 and TRBJ2-1; TRBD1 might be the D (5 bases). The CDR3 has 18 amino acids. The ends were cut back, 3 bases at V and 0 bases at J, with 18 bases in the middle. Germline V lookup: CDR1 LGHNA, CDR2 YSLEER. CDR3 nucleotide sequence: TGCGCCAGCAGCCAGGGCAGGGAAGATTCGAGCTCCTACAATGAGCAGTTCTTC. Encoded protein: CASSQGREDSSSYNEQFF.

This rearrangement joins TRBV7-2 to TRBJ2-1; tentative D call: TRBD2 (6 bases). Trimming stripped 5 bases from V and 4 bases from J, with 9 bases between. The CDR3 contains 13 residues. From germline, CDR1 is SGHTA and CDR2 FQGNSA. CDR3 protein: CASSLTRYNEQFF. In DNA, the CDR3 is TGTGCCAGCAGCCTGACTAGATACAATGAGCAGTTCTTC. Looking up the rest from reference TRBV7-2 and TRBJ2-1 gives the full variable domain: GAGVSQSPSNKVTEKGKDVELRCDPISGHTALYWYRQSLGQGLEFLIYFQGNSAPDKSGLPSDRFSAERTGGSVSTLTIQRTQQEDSAVYLCASSLTRYNEQFFGPGTRLTVL.

The genes are TRBV7-9 and TRBJ1-5, with TRBD1 matching 9 bases. Germline lookup yields CDR1 SEHNR and CDR2 FQNEAQ (reference sequence). J lost 1 base, V lost 3 bases, and 4 bases had no gene match. The CDR3 runs 16 residues. The CDR3 here is CASSLAGQGSNQPQHF. CDR3 coding DNA: TGTGCCAGCAGCTTGGCGGGACAGGGCAGCAATCAGCCCCAGCATTTT.

V is TRBV5-4 and J is TRBJ1-1; D is perhaps TRBD1 (5 bases). CDR1 and CDR2 from the germline V gene are SGHNT and YYREEE (reference sequence). V lost 4 bases and J lost 0, with 13 bases in between. The CDR3 runs 15 residues. The CDR3 region is CASSPKQGMNTEAFF. The CDR3 nucleotides read TGTGCCAGCAGCCCTAAGCAGGGTATGAACACTGAAGCTTTCTTT.

This clone has just one count. The chain has TRBV24-1 and TRBJ2-1, with D tentatively TRBD1 (8 bases). Between the trimmed V and J ends, which lost 6 bases and 7 bases, there was a span of 18 bases. The CDR3 contains 15 residues. The germline V gene has CDR1 KGHDR and CDR2 SFDVKD. CDR3 loop: CATSNRGGTGNEQFF. In DNA form, the CDR3 reads TGTGCCACCAGTAACAGGGGGGGAACGGGTAATGAGCAGTTCTTC.

This chain links TRBV7-2 with TRBJ1-2; D might be TRBD1 (5 bases). The V and J ends lost 3 bases and 6 bases respectively, with 17 bases between them. The CDR3 runs 15 residues. Per germline, CDR1 SGHTA and CDR2 FQGNSA. The CDR3, as DNA: TGTGCCAGCAGCTTTTCTGTGGCGGGGGGAGATGGCTACACCTTC. Translated: CASSFSVAGGDGYTF.

Details on this clone: Sequence at one end of the junction differs from germline and may be a read error. The chain recombines TRBV12-5 with TRBJ2-3; 12 bases line up with TRBD2. There are 16 residues in the CDR3. The germline V gene encodes CDR1 LGHNT and CDR2 FRNRAP. The CDR3 DNA reads as TGTGCTAGTGGTTTGGGGACTAGCGGGATAACAGATGCGCAGTATTTT. Residues: CASGLGTSGITDAQYF.

This clone was seen a handful of times. The chain uses TRBV6-1 and TRBJ2-7; 10 bases are shared with TRBD2. Germline V gene sequence: CDR1 MNHNS, CDR2 SASEGT. The CDR3 covers 14 residues. V gave up 2 bases and J gave up 6 bases; unmatched junction bases: 4. This CDR3 is CASSELAGVGEQYF. The CDR3 DNA is TGTGCCAGCAGTGAACTAGCGGGAGTGGGCGAGCAGTACTTC.

The chain is built from TRBV28 and TRBJ2-4, with 9 bases fitting TRBD1. From germline, CDR1 is MDHEN and CDR2 SYDVKM. The trim removed 5 bases at V and 6 bases at J, leaving 8 bases unmatched. This CDR3 has 15 amino acids. The CDR3 here is CASSPITGGINIQYF. CDR3 bases: TGTGCCAGCAGTCCCATCACAGGGGGCATAAACATTCAGTACTTC.

The chain uses TRBV6-5 and TRBJ2-5; 12 bases align to TRBD2. The germline gives CDR1 MNHEY, CDR2 SVGAGI. J was trimmed by 5 bases and V by 7 bases; bases with no gene match: 8. This CDR3 is built from 15 residues. CDR3 residues: CASKRLAGVRETQYF. Written as DNA, the CDR3 is TGTGCCAGCAAACGACTAGCGGGAGTCCGTGAGACCCAGTACTTC.

This clone was detected once. The chain uses TRBV6-5 and TRBJ2-7; D remains unclear. Germline loops: CDR1 MNHEY, CDR2 SVGAGI. Trimming cost V 4 bases and J 1 base, with 11 bases left between them. CDR3 length: 14 amino acids. In nucleotides, the CDR3 is TGTGCCAGCAGTTCCACCGACTCATCCTACGAGCAGTACTTC. It encodes CASSSTDSSYEQYF.

The gene calls are TRBV11-2 and TRBJ1-5; D ambiguous. V lost 1 base and J 2 bases, leaving 9 bases between the germline ends. CDR1 SGHAT and CDR2 FQNNGV come from the germline V gene. The CDR3 sequence is 15 residues long. The CDR3 spells CASSLGSSGNQPQHF. The CDR3 nucleotides are TGTGCCAGCAGCTTAGGTAGCTCGGGCAATCAGCCCCAGCATTTT.

The rearrangement links TRBV5-4 to TRBJ1-1, with 9 bases aligning to TRBD1. V was pared by 1 base and J by 7 bases, with 2 bases of the junction left unmatched. Looked up from germline, CDR1 is SGHNT and CDR2 is YYREEE (reference sequence). This CDR3 comprises 13 residues. The DNA for the CDR3 is TGTGCCAGCAGCTTGAGACAGGGGGTTGAAGCTTTCTTT. Translating gives CASSLRQGVEAFF. The variable domain in full, with the rest retrieved from reference TRBV5-4 and TRBJ1-1, is ETGVTQSPTHLIKTRGQQVTLRCSSQSGHNTVSWYQQALGQGPQFIFQYYREEENGRGNFPPRFSGLQFPNYSSELNVNALELDDSALYLCASSLRQGVEAFFGQGTRLTVV.

The CDR3 spells CASSVASGRANEQFF. In DNA, the CDR3 is TGTGCCAGCAGCGTAGCTAGCGGGAGGGCCAATGAGCAGTTCTTC. The chain links TRBV9 to TRBJ2-1; TRBD2 matches at 12 bases. Trimming took 0 bases from V and 6 from J; bases not matched to a gene: 1. Germline CDR1 and CDR2: SGDLS and YYNGEE. The CDR3 has 15 amino acids.